This T cell receptor beta chain was found in a study of blood T cell repertoires in COVID-19. With V trimmed by 5 bases and J by 6 bases, 5 bases remained unmatched. This CDR3 region has 13 residues. Germline values: CDR1 SGHTA, CDR2 FQGNSA. Profiled with immunoSEQ multiplex PCR; TCRdb holds only in-frame clones, not every one. The data show 150,000 to 200,000 clones, approximately 83% seen once. Sequenced sample: PBMCs or T cells enriched from blood (not recorded which). This clonotype was obtained from a woman in her sixties who had recovered from COVID-19. The chain combines TRBV7-2 with TRBJ1-2; 8 bases are shared with TRBD1. The chain's CDR3 is CASSPDRDHGYTF. CDR3 bases: TGTGCCAGCAGCCCGGACAGGGATCATGGCTACACCTTC.